This T cell receptor (beta chain) was found in a study of blood T cell repertoires in COVID-19. Overall study context: There were acute and convalescent COVID-19 samples, and they came from the United States, Italy and Spain. Sources were T cells, B-cell-depleted T cells, or PBMCs; the material itself was cDNA or gDNA.

In this sample, this clone turned up many times. Germline CDR1 is MGHRA and CDR2 is YSYEKL. There are 14 residues in the CDR3. V was pared by 5 bases and J by 3 bases, with 14 bases between. In the source study's methods: The authors estimated nucleated cell counts from reference gene primer amplification. Libraries were prepared by immunoSEQ multiplex PCR; TCRdb keeps only in-frame clonotypes and omits some of them. D and trimming come from the DNA, and the V and J calls and clone size come from that table. The repertoire holds approximately 200,000 clones, with approximately 80% as singletons. Specimen: peripheral blood. The chain links TRBV4-1 to TRBJ2-7; unclear D gene. The TCR originated in a woman aged 45-65 years with acute or convalescent COVID-19. CDR3 in amino acids: CASSKPLRRYEQYF. CDR3 nucleotide sequence: TGCGCCAGCAGCAAGCCGCTCAGGCGCTACGAGCAGTACTTC.